A selection of T cell receptor beta chains follows, all from one sample in a study of blood T cell repertoires in COVID-19. Some clones are missing from TCRdb's copy, which holds only in-frame ones; the method was immunoSEQ multiplex PCR. The sample records 150,000 or so clones, 80% to 90% being singletons. Source material: peripheral blood. Receptor source: a woman aged 70 to 79 with acute or convalescent COVID-19. Both conserved end residues are part of each CDR3. D genes are given only for firm matches. Some rows mark clone size as missing; the rest say once, few, many or name a class of expanded clone.

D gene	V gene	J gene	CDR3 length	clone size	CDR3 protein	CDR3 DNA
NA	TRBV3-1/TRBV3-2	TRBJ1-6	15	NA	CASSQVGGFYSPLHF	TGTGCCAGCAGCCAAGTGGGGGGATTTTATTCACCCCTCCACTTT
NA	TRBV14	TRBJ2-1	16	NA	CASSHFGRGDINEQFF	TGTGCCAGCAGCCATTTTGGGAGGGGGGATATCAATGAGCAGTTCTTC
NA	TRBV28	TRBJ1-2	16	NA	CASMAGSLPTNYGYTF	TGTGCCAGCATGGCGGGCAGCCTACCCACTAACTATGGCTACACCTTC
NA	TRBV7-9	TRBJ1-4	16	NA	CASSPPGLTTNEKLFF	TGTGCCAGCAGCCCTCCGGGACTCACGACTAATGAAAAACTGTTTTTT
NA	TRBV5-1	TRBJ2-3	18	NA	CASSLEALILGGRGTQYF	TGCGCCAGCAGCTTGGAGGCCCTGATTTTGGGGGGAAGAGGTACGCAGTATTTT
TRBD1	TRBV27	TRBJ2-6	17	NA	CASSPPGQVSGANVLTF	TGTGCCAGCAGTCCGCCGGGACAGGTCTCTGGGGCCAACGTCCTGACTTTC
NA	TRBV14	TRBJ1-6	15	NA	CASSQAGRHNSPLHF	TGTGCCAGCAGCCAGGCCGGCAGGCATAATTCACCCCTCCACTTT
NA	TRBV5-5	TRBJ2-5	12	NA	CASSFSRETQYF	TGTGCCAGCAGCTTTTCTCGGGAGACCCAGTACTTC
TRBD2	TRBV7-8	TRBJ2-1	18	NA	CASSLDALAGGHNNEQFF	TGTGCCAGCAGCTTAGATGCGCTAGCGGGGGGTCATAACAATGAGCAGTTCTTC
TRBD2	TRBV2	TRBJ2-3	16	NA	CASSDSGTTSTDTQYF	TGTGCCAGCAGTGATTCCGGGACTACTAGCACAGATACGCAGTATTTT
NA	TRBV19	TRBJ2-6	16	NA	CASSLLLAAGANVLTF	TGTGCCAGTAGCCTATTACTAGCAGCTGGGGCCAACGTCCTGACTTTC
NA	TRBV30	TRBJ1-2	12	NA	CAWTPGDYGYTF	TGTGCCTGGACGCCCGGGGATTATGGCTACACCTTC
TRBD1	TRBV6-4	TRBJ2-1	14	NA	CASSEGRGYSEQFF	TGTGCCAGCAGTGAGGGCAGGGGGTACAGTGAGCAGTTCTTC
NA	TRBV5-1	TRBJ1-2	15	once	CASSLADIGTYGYTF	TGCGCCAGCAGCTTGGCCGACATCGGAACCTATGGCTACACCTTC
TRBD2	TRBV4-2	TRBJ2-2	17	NA	CASSQESSGAGRGELFF	TGTGCCAGCAGCCAAGAGTCTAGCGGGGCCGGACGCGGGGAGCTGTTTTTT
NA	TRBV24-1	TRBJ1-5	15	NA	CATSDSRAGNQPQHF	TGTGCCACCAGTGATTCCAGGGCCGGCAATCAGCCCCAGCATTTT